Listed here are 17 T cell receptor beta chains from one sample, sequenced in a study of sequential checkpoint blockade in melanoma. The assay was immunoSEQ multiplex PCR, and TCRdb's table has in-frame clones only and misses some. The sample includes 20,000 to 25,000 clones, 27% of them seen just once. Documented treatment: randomized to nivolumab then ipilimumab (arm A) or the reverse (arm B). The specimen was tumor tissue (inferred from file names), collected from a patient given nivolumab and ipilimumab in sequence. Receptors were obtained from a human donor with melanoma.

This clone was found a few times. The chain is built from TRBV30 and TRBJ2-6; 8 bases align to TRBD1. V was pared by 8 bases and J by 0 bases, with 3 bases of the junction left unmatched. The CDR3 covers 14 residues. Germline assignment: CDR1 GTSNPN and CDR2 SVGIG (reference sequence). The CDR3 coding sequence is TGTGCCGGGGACAGGAGCTCTGGGGCCAACGTCCTGACTTTC. Encoded protein: CAGDRSSGANVLTF.

By share, this clone counts as medium-sized. The chain employs TRBV11-3 and TRBJ1-4; no clear D gene. The CDR3 is 16 residues long. Trimming cost V 5 bases and J 0 bases, with 13 bases left between them. Looked up from germline, CDR1 is SGHNT and CDR2 is YENEEA. CDR3 region: CASSPRTDSTNEKLFF. The CDR3 nucleotides read TGTGCCAGCAGCCCCCGGACCGATTCAACTAATGAAAAACTGTTTTTT.

The rearrangement uses TRBV28 and TRBJ2-2; the D call may be TRBD1 or TRBD2 (5 bases each). Trimming pared 8 bases from V and 6 bases from J, leaving 16 bases between. CDR3 size: 14 residues. Germline lookup yields CDR1 MDHEN and CDR2 SYDVKM. The CDR3: CASGRFGTPGELFF. The CDR3 DNA reads as TGTGCCAGCGGACGATTCGGGACGCCCGGGGAGCTGTTTTTT.

The J gene is TRBJ2-3, the V gene TRBV19, with 11 nucleotides matching TRBD2. The ends lost 5 bases at V and 6 bases at J; junction bases unmatched: 7. The CDR3 sequence is 15 residues long. Germline assignment: CDR1 LNHDA and CDR2 SQIVND (reference sequence). The CDR3 protein is CASSDSGGAWDTQYF. CDR3 bases: TGTGCCAGTAGTGATAGCGGGGGGGCATGGGATACGCAGTATTTT.

V gene TRBV6-8 combines with J gene TRBJ2-7, with TRBD1 identical over 10 bases. Losses at the gene ends were 2 bases for V and 6 bases for J; bases not matched to a gene: 13. The CDR3 is 17 residues long. Germline CDR1 MNHGY, CDR2 SAAAGT. CDR3 bases: TGTGCCAGCAGTTACCTGACAGGGGGCAGGGTGGGCGCCGAGCAGTACTTC. Protein: CASSYLTGGRVGAEQYF.

V usage is TRBV28 and J usage is TRBJ2-6; weak D call: TRBD1 (6 bases). The CDR3 covers 15 residues. Looked up from germline, CDR1 is MDHEN and CDR2 is SYDVKM. V dropped 5 bases and J dropped 3 bases, with 11 bases sitting between them. The CDR3 here is CASSTRGNGANVLTF. Here the CDR3 DNA reads TGTGCCAGCAGTACCAGGGGTAATGGGGCCAACGTCCTGACTTTC.

The chain recombines TRBV6-8 with TRBJ2-5, with D perhaps matching TRBD1 (6 bases). V gave up 6 bases and J gave up 2 bases, with 19 bases separating them. CDR3 length: 16 amino acids. Germline V CDR1 and CDR2: MNHGY, SAAAGT. The CDR3 loop reads CASSFNPGHTQETQYF. CDR3 DNA: TGTGCCAGCAGCTTCAACCCGGGACATACACAAGAGACCCAGTACTTC.

A few counts support this clone. The V and J genes are TRBV11-3 and TRBJ2-7; 12 nucleotides match TRBD2. Germline V gene lookup returns CDR1 SGHNT and CDR2 YENEEA. V trimming: 5 bases; J trimming: 5 bases; junction bases outside the gene matches: 7. The CDR3 runs to 15 residues. The CDR3: CASSAGTSGLNEQYF. Here the CDR3 DNA reads TGTGCCAGCAGCGCAGGGACTAGCGGGTTGAACGAGCAGTACTTC.

Ten or more counts support this clone. V and J are TRBV7-2 and TRBJ2-1; D is ambiguous. Trimming cost V 3 bases and J 5 bases, with 8 bases left between them. Germline CDR1 SGHTA, CDR2 FQGNSA. The CDR3 sequence is 13 residues long. The CDR3 region has the DNA TGTGCCAGCAGCTTTGACGGTAACAATGAGCAGTTCTTC. Translated: CASSFDGNNEQFF.

This clone has a handful of counts. This chain links TRBV28 with TRBJ1-2; 10 nucleotides match TRBD1. The J segment lost 6 bases and the V segment lost 0 bases, leaving 4 bases of the junction unmatched. Germline V lookup: CDR1 MDHEN, CDR2 SYDVKM. This CDR3 spans 15 amino acids. DNA for the CDR3: TGTGCCAGCAGTTTATGGGACAGGGGGGAAGATGGCTACACCTTC. This encodes CASSLWDRGEDGYTF.

V and J are TRBV1 and TRBJ2-5; the table's D gene call, TRBD1, was not cross checked with the DNA. TRBV1 is assigned pseudogene status. The CDR3 extends over 15 amino acids. The CDR3 region is CASSQAGTGGETQYF. The DNA of the CDR3 is TGCGCCAGCAGCCAAGCGGGGACAGGGGGAGAGACCCAGTACTTC.

This clone was observed a handful of times. The chain links TRBV5-1 to TRBJ1-2; 8 bases match TRBD1. After removal of 4 bases from V and 4 bases from J, the junction contained 9 bases not matched to a gene. Germline V gene lookup returns CDR1 SGHRS and CDR2 YFSETQ. The CDR3 has 15 residues. CDR3 amino acids: CASSQVPQGVYGYTF. Here the CDR3 DNA reads TGCGCCAGCAGCCAGGTCCCACAGGGGGTCTATGGCTACACCTTC.

The gene calls are TRBV14 and TRBJ1-6, with D perhaps matching TRBD1 (6 bases). With 0 bases removed from V and 3 bases from J, the gap between germline ends came to 24 bases. This CDR3 spans 21 amino acids. Germline V gene data show CDR1 as SGHDN and CDR2 as FVKESK. The CDR3 nucleotides are TGTGCCAGCAGCCAAGAGGGGGCCGGGACTTTAACCCAATTCTATAATTCACCCCTCCACTTT. Translation: CASSQEGAGTLTQFYNSPLHF.

This sequence joins TRBV28 and TRBJ2-2; no firm D call. V was clipped by 3 bases and J by 3 bases, with 8 bases between them. CDR1 is MDHEN and CDR2 is SYDVKM in the germline V gene. The length of the CDR3 is 14 residues. CDR3 in amino acids: CASSFWGYTGELFF. For the CDR3, the DNA is TGTGCCAGCAGTTTTTGGGGTTACACCGGGGAGCTGTTTTTT.

The chain carries TRBV6-8 and TRBJ2-2; D not resolved. CDR1 MNHGY and CDR2 SAAAGT come from the germline V gene. The CDR3 runs to 15 residues. Trimming cost V 0 bases and J 5 bases, with 10 bases left between them. The CDR3 DNA reads as TGTGCCAGCAGTTACTCGGCGCTTTCTACCGGGGAGCTGTTTTTT. Translation gives CASSYSALSTGELFF.

This clone was observed once. This chain links TRBV18 with TRBJ1-4; the match to TRBD1 covers 7 bases. CDR1 and CDR2 from the germline V gene are KGHSH and LQKENI. V shed 3 bases, J shed 14 bases, and the junction held 15 bases outside the gene matches. The CDR3 covers 15 residues. The CDR3 loop reads CASSPLQGTPKGLFF. In nucleotides, the CDR3 is TGTGCCAGCTCACCCTTACAGGGGACGCCTAAGGGTCTGTTTTTT.

The V gene is TRBV19, the J gene TRBJ2-1, with a weak D call TRBD1 (6 bases). CDR1 and CDR2 (germline): LNHDA, SQIVND (reference sequence). The CDR3 covers 16 residues. The germline V and J ends were trimmed by 7 bases and 6 bases, with 22 bases remaining between them. The CDR3 DNA is TGTGCCAGTACCGGACGGGATGGGGACACGGGCAATGAGCAGTTCTTC. Encoded protein: CASTGRDGDTGNEQFF.